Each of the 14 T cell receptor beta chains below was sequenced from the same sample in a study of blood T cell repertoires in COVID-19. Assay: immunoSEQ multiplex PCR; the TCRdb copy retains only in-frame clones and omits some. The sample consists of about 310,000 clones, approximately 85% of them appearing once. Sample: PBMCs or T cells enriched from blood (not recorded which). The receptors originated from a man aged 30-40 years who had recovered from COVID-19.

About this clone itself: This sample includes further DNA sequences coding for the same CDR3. The CDR3 nucleotides are TGTGCCAGCAGCCAAACAGTGAACACTGAAGCTTTCTTT. Translating it yields CASSQTVNTEAFF. The chain recombines TRBV3-1 (or the pseudogene TRBV3-2) with TRBJ1-1, with D unresolved. Germline V gives CDR1 LGHDT, CDR2 YNNKEL (reference sequence). Trimming shortened V by 2 bases and J by 0 bases, and 4 bases separated the two germline ends. The CDR3 loop spans 13 amino acids.

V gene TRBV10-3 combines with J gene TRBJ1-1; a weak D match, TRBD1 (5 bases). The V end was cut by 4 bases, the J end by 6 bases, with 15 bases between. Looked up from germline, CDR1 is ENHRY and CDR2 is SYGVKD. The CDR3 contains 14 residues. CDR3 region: CAISGGDRGAEAFF. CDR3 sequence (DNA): TGTGCCATCAGTGGGGGAGACCGGGGGGCTGAAGCTTTCTTT.

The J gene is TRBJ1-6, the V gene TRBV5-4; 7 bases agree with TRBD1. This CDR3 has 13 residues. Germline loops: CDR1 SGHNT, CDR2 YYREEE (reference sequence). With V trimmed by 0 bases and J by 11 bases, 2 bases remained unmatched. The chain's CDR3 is CASSLGDRTPLHF. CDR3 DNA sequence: TGTGCCAGCAGCTTGGGGGACAGAACACCCCTCCACTTT.

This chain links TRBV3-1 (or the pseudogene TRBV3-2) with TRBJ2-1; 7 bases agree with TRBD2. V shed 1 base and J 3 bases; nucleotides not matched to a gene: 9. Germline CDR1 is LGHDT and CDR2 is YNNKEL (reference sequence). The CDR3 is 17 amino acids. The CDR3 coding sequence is TGTGCCAGCAGCCAAGGTTTAACGGCTAGCGGCTACAATGAGCAGTTCTTC. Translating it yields CASSQGLTASGYNEQFF.

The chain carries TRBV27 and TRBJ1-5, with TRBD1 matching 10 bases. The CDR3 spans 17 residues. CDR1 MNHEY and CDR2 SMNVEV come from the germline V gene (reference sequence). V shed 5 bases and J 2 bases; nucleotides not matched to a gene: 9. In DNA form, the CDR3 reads TGTGCCAGCAGTCCCGGGACAGGGGCCCTCGGCAATCAGCCCCAGCATTTT. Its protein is CASSPGTGALGNQPQHF.

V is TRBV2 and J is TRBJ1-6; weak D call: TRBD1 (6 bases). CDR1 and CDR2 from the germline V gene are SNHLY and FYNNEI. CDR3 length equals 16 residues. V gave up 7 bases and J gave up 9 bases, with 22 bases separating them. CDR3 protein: CASKGLQGPKGSPLHF. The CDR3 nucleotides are TGTGCCAGCAAGGGGCTGCAGGGGCCCAAAGGTTCACCCCTCCACTTT. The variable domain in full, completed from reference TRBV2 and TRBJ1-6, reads EPEVTQTPSHQVTQMGQEVILRCVPISNHLYFYWYRQILGQKVEFLVSFYNNEISEKSEIFDDQFSVERPDGSNFTLKIRSTKLEDSAMYFCASKGLQGPKGSPLHFGNGTRLTVT.

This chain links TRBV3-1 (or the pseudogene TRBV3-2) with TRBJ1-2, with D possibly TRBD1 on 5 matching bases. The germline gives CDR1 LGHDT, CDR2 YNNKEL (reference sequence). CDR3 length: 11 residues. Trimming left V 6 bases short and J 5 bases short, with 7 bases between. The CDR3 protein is CASRQAYGYTF. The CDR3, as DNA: TGTGCCAGCAGACAGGCGTATGGCTACACCTTC.

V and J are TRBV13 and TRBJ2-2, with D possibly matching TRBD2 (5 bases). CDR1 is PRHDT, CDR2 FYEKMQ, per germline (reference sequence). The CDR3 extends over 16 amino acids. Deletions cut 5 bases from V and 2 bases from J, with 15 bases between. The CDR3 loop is CASSLRTLSNTGELFF. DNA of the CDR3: TGTGCCAGCAGCCTTCGGACTCTCTCTAACACCGGGGAGCTGTTTTTT.

In DNA, the CDR3 is TGCGCCAGCAGCGCGAGCGCAACGAACAAAGGACAGGGTACAACTTTCTTT. Its protein is CASSASATNKGQGTTFF. The chain employs TRBV5-1 and TRBJ1-1; 8 bases agree with TRBD1. V gave up 4 bases and J gave up 12 bases; unmatched junction bases: 23. Per germline, CDR1 SGHRS and CDR2 YFSETQ. This CDR3 comprises 17 residues. Combining the CDR3 with reference TRBV5-1 and TRBJ1-1 gives the whole variable domain KAGVTQTPRYLIKTRGQQVTLSCSPISGHRSVSWYQQTPGQGLQFLFEYFSETQRNKGNFPGRFSGRQFSNSRSEMNVSTLELGDSALYLCASSASATNKGQGTTFFGQGTRLTVV.

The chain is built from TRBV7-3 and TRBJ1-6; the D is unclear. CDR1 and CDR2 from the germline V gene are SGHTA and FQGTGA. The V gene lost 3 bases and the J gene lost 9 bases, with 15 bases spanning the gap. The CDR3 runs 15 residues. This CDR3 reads CASSLEGKEGSPLHF. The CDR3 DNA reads TGTGCCAGCAGCTTGGAAGGGAAGGAGGGTTCACCCCTCCACTTT.

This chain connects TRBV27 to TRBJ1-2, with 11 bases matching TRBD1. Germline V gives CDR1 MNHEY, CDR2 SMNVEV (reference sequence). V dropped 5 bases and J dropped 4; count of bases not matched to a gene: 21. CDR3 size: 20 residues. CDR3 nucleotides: TGTGCCAGCAGTGCCCGGGGCTCCTCGGACAGGGGGCAAACCCGCTATGGCTACACCTTC. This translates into CASSARGSSDRGQTRYGYTF.

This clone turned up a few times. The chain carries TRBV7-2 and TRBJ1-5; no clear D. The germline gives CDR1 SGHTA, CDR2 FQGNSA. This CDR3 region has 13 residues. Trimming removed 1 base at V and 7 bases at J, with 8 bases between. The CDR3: CASSLVLSQPQHF. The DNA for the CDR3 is TGTGCCAGCAGCTTAGTTCTGAGCCAGCCCCAGCATTTT.

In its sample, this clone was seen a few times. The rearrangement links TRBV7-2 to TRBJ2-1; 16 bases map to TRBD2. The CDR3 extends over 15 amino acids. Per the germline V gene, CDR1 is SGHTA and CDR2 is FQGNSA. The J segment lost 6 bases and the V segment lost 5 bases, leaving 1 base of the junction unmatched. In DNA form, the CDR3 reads TGTGCCAGCAGCGGGACTAGCGGGGGGGTCAATGAGCAGTTCTTC. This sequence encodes CASSGTSGGVNEQFF.

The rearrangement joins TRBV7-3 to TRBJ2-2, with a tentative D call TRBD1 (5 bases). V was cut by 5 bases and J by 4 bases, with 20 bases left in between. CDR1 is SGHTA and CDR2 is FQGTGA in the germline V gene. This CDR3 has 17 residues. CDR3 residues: CASSPRQSALFTGELFF. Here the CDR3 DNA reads TGTGCCAGCAGCCCCCGACAGAGCGCGCTTTTCACCGGGGAGCTGTTTTTT.